What follows are 14 T cell receptor beta chains derived from one specimen sequenced in a study of OX40 agonist ivuxolimab in advanced cancers. The table came from immunoSEQ multiplex PCR; TCRdb's copy has only in-frame clones and leaves some out. The repertoire holds about 50,000 clones, with 79% as singletons. The sequences come from CD4+ or CD8+ T cells sorted from blood, collected in a trial of the OX40 agonist ivuxolimab. Source of these receptors: an adult with an advanced solid tumor such as melanoma, head and neck, liver or kidney cancer.

J is TRBJ2-3 and V is TRBV9; D is possibly TRBD1 or TRBD2 (5 bases each). V lost 0 bases, J lost 1 base, and 15 bases lay in between. The CDR3 covers 17 residues. Germline CDR1 SGDLS, CDR2 YYNGEE. The CDR3 sequence: CASSVGRGTIGTDTQYF. The CDR3 nucleotides are TGTGCCAGCAGCGTAGGCCGGGGCACGATTGGCACAGATACGCAGTATTTT.

The rearrangement links TRBV5-4 to TRBJ2-5; TRBD1 is a possible D gene (5 bases). The V gene lost 4 bases and the J gene lost 5 bases, with 12 bases spanning the gap. The CDR3 consists of 13 residues. Germline assignment: CDR1 SGHNT and CDR2 YYREEE (reference sequence). CDR3 amino acids: CASSRGGRETQYF. The CDR3 nucleotides are TGTGCCAGCAGCAGGGGTGGTAGGGAGACCCAGTACTTC.

This clone was detected a few times. Other DNA sequences in the same sample also yield this CDR3. The rearrangement links TRBV7-3 to TRBJ2-3; tentatively, D is TRBD2 (5 bases). V was shortened by 5 bases and J by 0 bases, with 9 bases between the two germline ends. The germline V gene has CDR1 SGHTA and CDR2 FQGTGA. The CDR3 has 14 amino acids. The CDR3 nucleotides are TGTGCCAGCAGCAGAGGGCAAAGCACAGATACGCAGTATTTT. Its protein is CASSRGQSTDTQYF.

The chain links TRBV28 to TRBJ2-4; 10 bases line up with TRBD1. CDR1 is MDHEN, CDR2 SYDVKM, per germline. The CDR3 is 17 amino acids. The junction had 9 bases not matched to a gene; V was cut back by 7 bases and J by 0 bases. The CDR3 spells CASTLGGQGLAKNIQYF. The CDR3 DNA sequence: TGTGCCAGCACCCTAGGGGGACAGGGGCTAGCCAAAAACATTCAGTACTTC.

The CDR3 loop is CASSVAGGEEQFF. The CDR3 region has the DNA TGTGCCAGCAGCGTAGCTGGAGGCGAGGAGCAGTTCTTC. The J gene is TRBJ2-1, the V gene TRBV9, with D perhaps TRBD2 (5 bases). The CDR3 has 13 amino acids. CDR1 SGDLS and CDR2 YYNGEE come from the germline V gene. V lost 0 bases and J lost 10, with 11 bases in between. The entire variable domain, with the rest obtained from reference TRBV9 and TRBJ2-1, is as follows: DSGVTQTPKHLITATGQRVTLRCSPRSGDLSVYWYQQSLDQGLQFLIQYYNGEERAKGNILERFSAQQFPDLHSELNLSSLELGDSALYFCASSVAGGEEQFFGPGTRLTVL.

The J gene is TRBJ1-5, the V gene TRBV5-8; possibly TRBD1 for D (5 bases). The CDR3 totals 16 residues. Trimming stripped 1 base from V and 2 bases from J, with 13 bases between. Germline CDR1 is SGHTS and CDR2 is YDEGEE. CDR3 bases: TGTGCCAGCAGCTTGAACACGGGACCGCGCAATCAGCCCCAGCATTTT. It encodes CASSLNTGPRNQPQHF.

The rearrangement links TRBV10-3 to TRBJ1-5; tentatively, D is TRBD1 (6 bases). This CDR3 has 16 residues. Deletions cut 0 bases from V and 4 bases from J, with 13 bases between. CDR1 is ENHRY and CDR2 is SYGVKD in the germline V gene. This CDR3 is CAISESPGQRNQPQHF. The CDR3 coding sequence is TGTGCCATCAGTGAGTCCCCAGGACAGAGGAATCAGCCCCAGCATTTT.

The genes are TRBV30 and TRBJ1-2; no clear D gene. Germline CDR1 reads GTSNPN; CDR2 reads SVGIG (reference sequence). The length of the CDR3 is 11 residues. V lost 2 bases to trimming and J lost 10 bases, with 11 bases between them. In nucleotides, the CDR3 is TGTGCCTGGAGTCCCCAAGGCCTCTACACCTTC. This sequence encodes CAWSPQGLYTF.

The chain has TRBV4-1 and TRBJ2-5; TRBD1 might be the D (6 bases). CDR3 length: 15 amino acids. Germline loops: CDR1 MGHRA, CDR2 YSYEKL. The V end was cut by 4 bases, the J end by 2 bases, with 14 bases between. The CDR3 loop reads CASSLHGTSQETQYF. The CDR3 DNA reads as TGCGCCAGCAGCCTCCATGGGACATCACAAGAGACCCAGTACTTC.

This clone has just one count. The chain recombines TRBV29-1 with TRBJ2-6; no clear D gene. CDR3 size: 14 residues. The germline gives CDR1 SQVTM, CDR2 ANQGSEA. V was pared by 6 bases and J by 0 bases, with 9 bases between. The CDR3 loop is CSVKAASGANVLTF. The CDR3 DNA reads TGCAGCGTCAAGGCAGCCTCTGGGGCCAACGTCCTGACTTTC. The full variable domain, in which reference TRBV29-1 and TRBJ2-6 provide the parts outside the CDR3, is SAVISQKPSRDICQRGTSLTIQCQVDSQVTMMFWYRQQPGQSLTLIATANQGSEATYESGFVIDKFPISRPNLTFSTLTVSNMSPEDSSIYLCSVKAASGANVLTFGAGSRLTVL.

V is TRBV6-6 and J is TRBJ2-1, with no clear D. CDR3 size: 15 residues. V was shortened by 4 bases and J by 0 bases, with 10 bases between the two germline ends. The germline V gene encodes CDR1 MNHNY and CDR2 SVGAGI (reference sequence). In DNA form, the CDR3 reads TGTGCCAGCAGTTCGTCGCCTATCTCCTACAATGAGCAGTTCTTC. Protein: CASSSSPISYNEQFF.

V and J are TRBV28 and TRBJ1-4; 8 positions agree with TRBD1. Germline V CDR1 and CDR2: MDHEN, SYDVKM. The length of the CDR3 is 15 residues. V was clipped by 3 bases and J by 7 bases; unmatched bases: 7. CDR3 in DNA: TGTGCCAGCAGTTTCAGTGGGACAGGAGGTGAAAAACTGTTTTTT. It encodes CASSFSGTGGEKLFF.

Here the CDR3 reads CAWSSVGTGELFF. CDR3 in DNA: TGTGCCTGGAGTTCGGTGGGAACCGGGGAGCTGTTTTTT. The rearrangement links TRBV30 to TRBJ2-2; D is unclear. There are 13 residues in the CDR3. Germline V gives CDR1 GTSNPN, CDR2 SVGIG (reference sequence). V lost 2 bases and J 5 bases, leaving 9 bases between the germline ends.

J is TRBJ2-5 and V is TRBV5-6; 12 nucleotides line up with TRBD2. Trimming cost V 3 bases and J 2 bases; bases outside gene matches: 5. CDR3 length equals 16 residues. Germline V gene lookup returns CDR1 SGHDT and CDR2 YYEEEE. This CDR3 reads CASSSLAGGEQETQYF. The CDR3, as DNA: TGTGCCAGCAGCTCGCTAGCGGGAGGGGAACAAGAGACCCAGTACTTC.